A selection of T cell receptor beta chains follows, all from one sample in a study of low-dose radiotherapy and immunotherapy resistance in tumors. In TCRdb, the reads were re-called with MiXCR into one record per CDR3 protein. The repertoire includes about 97,000 distinct CDR3 sequences, 20% to 25% of them detected once, and about 4% sits in the top ten. The material was PBMCs, obtained after low-dose radiotherapy plus immunotherapy. The receptors shown here come from a male donor with prostate cancer. Each CDR3 is given without its conserved first and last residue.

J gene: TRBJ2-7; V gene: TRBV29-1; CDR3 protein: SVENPDRGEQY
J gene: TRBJ2-1; V gene: TRBV5-4; CDR3 protein: ASSTTGAENEQF
J gene: TRBJ2-7; V gene: TRBV15; CDR3 protein: ATSRDNGGSYEQY
J gene: TRBJ2-3; V gene: TRBV6-2/TRBV6-3; CDR3 protein: ASSYRDTDTQY
J gene: TRBJ1-3; V gene: TRBV2; CDR3 protein: ASSVGGSGGNTIY
J gene: TRBJ2-3; V gene: TRBV18; CDR3 protein: ASSPLAGRGTDTQY
J gene: TRBJ1-3; V gene: TRBV20-1; CDR3 protein: SARDRVRSGNTIY
J gene: TRBJ2-2; V gene: TRBV12-3/TRBV12-4; CDR3 protein: ASSPGTAGELFF
J gene: TRBJ1-5; V gene: TRBV7-9; CDR3 protein: ASSLGGLSNQPQH
J gene: TRBJ2-1; V gene: TRBV28; CDR3 protein: ASSLAGKGNEQF
J gene: TRBJ2-3; V gene: TRBV6-2/TRBV6-3; CDR3 protein: ASSSFPGLAGSTDTQY
J gene: TRBJ2-1; V gene: TRBV28; CDR3 protein: ASSLGEWNEQF
J gene: TRBJ2-7; V gene: TRBV4-1; CDR3 protein: ASSPSRLAGVTYEQY
J gene: NA; V gene: TRBV7-9; CDR3 protein: ASSLNWENNEQF